This T cell receptor (beta chain) was captured in a study of PD-1 blockade in classical Hodgkin lymphoma. Study-level points and caveats: Reasons behind the repertoire differences stay unclear, perhaps disease activity or earlier therapy. Reported baseline diversity: healthy donors highest, relapsed/refractory patients lowest.

Regarding this clone: Its target is unknown.

CDR1 and CDR2 (germline): SGHRS, YFSETQ. The V and J ends lost 2 bases and 1 base, in that order; junction bases with no gene match: 3. The CDR3 extends over 15 amino acids. Only in-frame clones appear in the TCRdb table, and some are missing; sequencing was by immunoSEQ multiplex PCR. The table has approximately 7,000 clones, around 81% seen once. Described time point: newly diagnosed, previously untreated cHL patient sample. Untreated, newly diagnosed classical Hodgkin lymphoma PBMCs served for comparison. The rearrangement uses TRBV5-1 and TRBJ2-1; 7 nucleotides align to TRBD2. The TCR originated in a human donor with classical Hodgkin lymphoma. The sequenced material came from peripheral blood mononuclear cells (PBMCs). CDR3 residues: CASSFGGGSYNEQFF. Written as DNA, the CDR3 is TGCGCCAGCAGCTTCGGCGGGGGTTCCTACAATGAGCAGTTCTTC.